This TCR beta chain came from a study of molecular identifiers for immune sequencing clone quantification. The overall study: Within a replicate experiment, RNA obtained from either about 20,000 or 100,000 naive CD8 cells was divided into five aliquots, and four of those aliquots were then sequenced.

Only a few counts were recorded for this clonotype. Each CDR3 protein gets one entry after TCRdb re-called the PCR reads with MiXCR. The table shows about 320,000 distinct CDR3 sequences, with roughly a quarter occurring only once. This sequence was found in a human donor in good health. Some libraries in this study had Jurkat cell RNA spiked in. Sequencing was carried out using naive CD8+ T cells from blood, with Jurkat cell RNA spiked in. Subset here: FACS-sorted CD8+CD4-CCR7+CD45RA+ naive T cells.

Written as DNA, the CDR3 is TGCGCCAGCGGGACTAGCGGAGGCACAGATACGCAGTATTTT. The encoded protein is CASGTSGGTDTQYF. The rearrangement links TRBV4-3 to TRBJ2-3; TRBD2 aligns across 11 bases. Trimming took 8 bases from V and 1 from J; bases not matched to a gene: 2. This CDR3 contains 14 residues. Germline CDR1 and CDR2: LGHNA and YSLEER.